This T cell receptor beta chain stems from a study of T-cell reconstitution after alpha-beta-depleted transplantation in children. CDR3 length equals 16 residues. Germline V gene sequence: CDR1 MDHEN, CDR2 SYDVKM. The V and J ends lost 1 base and 5 bases respectively, with 15 bases between them. Construction of the TCRbeta library involved unique molecular identifiers. TCRdb reprocessed the PCR reads with MiXCR, giving one entry per CDR3 protein. The sample includes around 480,000 distinct CDR3 sequences, about 31% seen only once; the top ten take 2% to 3%. This TCR derives from a human donor who donated a stem cell graft to a child with aplastic anemia. The input for sequencing was PBMCs from the stem cell graft donor, taken from the stem cell graft. This chain connects TRBV28 to TRBJ2-1; D call uncertain. The CDR3 here is CASSLLLAPKDNEQFF. DNA for the CDR3: TGTGCCAGCAGTTTATTATTGGCCCCGAAGGACAATGAGCAGTTCTTC.